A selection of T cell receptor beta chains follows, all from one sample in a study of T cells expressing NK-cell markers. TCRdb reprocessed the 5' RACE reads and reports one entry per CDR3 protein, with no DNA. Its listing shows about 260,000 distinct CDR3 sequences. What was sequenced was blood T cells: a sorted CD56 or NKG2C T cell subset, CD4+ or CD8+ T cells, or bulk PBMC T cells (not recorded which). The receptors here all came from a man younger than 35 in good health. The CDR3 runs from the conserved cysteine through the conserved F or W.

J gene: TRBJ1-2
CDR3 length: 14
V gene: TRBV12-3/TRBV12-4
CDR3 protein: CASSPRVGVGGYTF

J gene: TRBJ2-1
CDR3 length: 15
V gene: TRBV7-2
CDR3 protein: CASAMGGRSYNEQFF

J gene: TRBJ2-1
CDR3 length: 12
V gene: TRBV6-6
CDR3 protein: CASRLIDNEQFF

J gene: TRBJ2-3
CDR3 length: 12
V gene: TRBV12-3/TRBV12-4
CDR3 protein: CASSLGPRTQYF

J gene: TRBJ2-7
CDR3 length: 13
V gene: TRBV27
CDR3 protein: CASSLQGAYEQYF

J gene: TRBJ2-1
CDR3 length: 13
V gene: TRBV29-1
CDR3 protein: CSVEGQGWDEQFF

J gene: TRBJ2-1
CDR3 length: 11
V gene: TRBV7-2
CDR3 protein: CASSLVREVFF

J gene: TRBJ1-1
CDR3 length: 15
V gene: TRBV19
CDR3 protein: CASSIETVMNTEAFF

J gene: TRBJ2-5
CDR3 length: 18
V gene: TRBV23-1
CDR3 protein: CASSQRGLAGATQETQYF

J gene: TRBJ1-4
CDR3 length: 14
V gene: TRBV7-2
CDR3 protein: CASSLQTGDEKLFF

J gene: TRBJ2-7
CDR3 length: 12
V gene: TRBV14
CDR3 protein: CASSPNGYEQYF

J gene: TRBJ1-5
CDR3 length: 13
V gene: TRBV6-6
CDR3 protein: CASSRDWDQPQHF

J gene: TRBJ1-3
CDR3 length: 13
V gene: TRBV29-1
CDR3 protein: CSVESLSGNTIYF

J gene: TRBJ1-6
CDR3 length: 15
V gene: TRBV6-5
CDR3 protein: CASSQTGTGNSPLHF

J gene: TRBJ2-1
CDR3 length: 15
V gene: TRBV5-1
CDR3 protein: CASTVGQAFYNEQFF

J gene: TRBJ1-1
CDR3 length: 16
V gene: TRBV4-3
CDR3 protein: CASSQDRGLMNTEAFF

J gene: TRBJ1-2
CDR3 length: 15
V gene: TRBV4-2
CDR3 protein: CASSPGRANNYGYTF

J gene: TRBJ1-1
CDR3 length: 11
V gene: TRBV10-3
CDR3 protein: CAISESAEAFF

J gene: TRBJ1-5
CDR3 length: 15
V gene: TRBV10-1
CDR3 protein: CASSEGPGSYEPQHF

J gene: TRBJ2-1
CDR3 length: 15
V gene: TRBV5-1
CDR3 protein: CASSSNGQGYNEQFF

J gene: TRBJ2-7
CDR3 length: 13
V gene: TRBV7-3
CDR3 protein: CASSYGIGYEQYF

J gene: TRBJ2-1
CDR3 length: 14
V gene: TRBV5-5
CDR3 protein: CASSLKLAGARQFF